This TCR beta chain was retrieved from a study of TIL therapy for anti-PD-1-resistant metastatic lung cancer (dated by TCRdb to about 2021). Describing the broader study: Among the enrolled patients, the median age was about 52 years (range about 35-75), and the median tumor PD-L1 proportion score was more than 5.5%. T cell receptor beta sequencing of tumor and peripheral blood served to follow clonotypes across the tumor, the expanded TIL product, and serial blood samples. A median non-synonymous tumor mutation burden of under 1.9 mutations per megabase was determined across the cohort by whole-exome sequencing. The cohort was composed predominantly of lung adenocarcinoma, with a few EGFR-mutant and two ALK-rearranged tumors included, and half of patients were identified as current or former smokers.

The sample's time point label, in plain terms: pre-treatment sample, taken before nivolumab and TIL therapy. The baseline tumor samples, taken from the same resection that was used to grow TIL, were excised metastases, most often pleural nodules or supraclavicular lymph nodes. Tumors were harvested before any PD-1/PD-L1 blockade; patients then received nivolumab, and those progressing received lymphodepletion, expanded TIL infusion and IL-2. Adults with stage 4 NSCLC were enrolled from late 2017 to early 2020 in a dual-center phase I trial. Samples came from a single-arm, open-label phase I trial of tumor-infiltrating lymphocyte therapy with nivolumab in advanced non-small cell lung cancer. Parts of each resected tumor were snap-frozen in liquid nitrogen and kept at -80 degrees C. Using laser-capture macrodissection, tumor regions of interest were selected on H&E sections, then pulverized into around 16 mg aliquots and extracted using Qiagen Allprep kits.

About this clone itself: Its antigen remains unidentified. The sample holds no much larger clone one base away, and base qualities are not on file.

Points the paper makes about the study in general: Compared with baseline intratumoral T cells, expanded TIL cultures were more clonal and less diverse (median clonality around 6% vs 30%, p < 0.0001). The study protocol defined all tumor marker inferences as exploratory. Clonal turnover during TIL culture was high, and many clones enriched in the product were not detected in the baseline tumor, suggesting clonal contraction rather than faithful expansion. Generalizability was limited because the cohort was highly selected, with more treatment-naive, never-smoker and oncogene-addicted patients included than is typical.

The germline V gene specifies SGDLS as CDR1 and YYNGEE as CDR2. Trimming leaves V shorter by 2 bases and J shorter by 3 bases, with the junction holding 8 bases beyond the gene matches. Including cysteine and phenylalanine, the CDR3 has 15 amino acids. Only the CDR3 portion is preserved as DNA: 45 bases, with reading frame beginning at the first base. TCR beta CDR3 regions were amplified from genomic DNA by bias-controlled multiplex PCR with the immunoSEQ v3 hsTCRB kit. The TCR libraries were sequenced on an Illumina NextSeq 500 to roughly 1.8 million read pairs for survey level or about 4.5-6 million read pairs for deep level. On the study's bioinformatics: Clonality was reported by immunoSEQ Analyzer software, which also assigned V, D and J genes and filtered out non-productive sequences. Repertoires of infused TIL and blood were compared using productive Simpson clonality and the Morisita overlap index of productive TRB rearrangements. Entries here come from immuneACCESS through TCRdb and include only in-frame sequences with V and J called. Some clones fail to appear in such tables; in the studies checked, an unresolved V gene covers under half of the shortfall, and the cause of the remainder is unknown. Clonal size and the V and J genes are those of that table, whereas D and trimming came from the DNA. In this sample the table shows roughly 92,000 clones, just over 65% of which occur a single time. About 10% of the sample is held by the ten biggest clonotypes.

The sequence was collected from a person aged 25-79 years with non-small cell lung cancer. The sample consisted of tumor tissue, taken at baseline. This receptor chain uses TRBV9 and TRBJ2-7; 7 junctional bases match TRBD1. The nucleotides are TGTGCCAGCAGCGTCGCCGGGACAGTGGACTACGAGCAGTACTTC. This codes for CASSVAGTVDYEQYF.